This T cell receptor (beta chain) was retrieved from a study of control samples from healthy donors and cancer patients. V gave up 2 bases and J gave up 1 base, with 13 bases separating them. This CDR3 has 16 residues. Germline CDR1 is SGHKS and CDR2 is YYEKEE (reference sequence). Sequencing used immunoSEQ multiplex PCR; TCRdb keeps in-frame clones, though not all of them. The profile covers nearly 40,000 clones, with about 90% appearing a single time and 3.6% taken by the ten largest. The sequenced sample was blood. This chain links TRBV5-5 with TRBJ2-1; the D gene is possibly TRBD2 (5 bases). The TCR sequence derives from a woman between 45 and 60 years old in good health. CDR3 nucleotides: TGTGCCAGCAGCTTTTTCGACGGGGAGTCCTACAATGAGCAGTTCTTC. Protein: CASSFFDGESYNEQFF.